This is a list of T cell receptor beta chains from one sample in a study of T cells in localized non-small cell lung cancer. Sequenced by immunoSEQ multiplex PCR; TCRdb stores in-frame clones only, minus some. The repertoire has 35,000 or so clones, roughly 85% of them found once; the top ten carry 6.5% to 9%. The sequencing here drew on peripheral blood, taken before any cancer treatment. The receptors derive from a woman aged 40 to 75 with stage I lung adenocarcinoma. Each CDR3 is given without its conserved first and last residue. Size values are once, few and many counts, or a class for expanded clones, and some rows have none.

J gene: TRBJ1-2
V gene: TRBV28
clone size: once
CDR3 protein: ASSLGRDRPNYGYT

J gene: TRBJ2-6
V gene: TRBV5-1
clone size: once
CDR3 protein: ASSLDRVRGANVLT

J gene: TRBJ1-4
V gene: TRBV10-1
clone size: NA
CDR3 protein: ARDGTGVGEKLF

J gene: TRBJ2-5
V gene: TRBV28
clone size: NA
CDR3 protein: ASSWLGKQQY

J gene: TRBJ2-1
V gene: TRBV14
clone size: NA
CDR3 protein: ASSQDGRHLDGEQF

J gene: TRBJ2-3
V gene: TRBV4-1
clone size: NA
CDR3 protein: ASSQDRLAGGPTQY

J gene: TRBJ1-5
V gene: TRBV7-8
clone size: NA
CDR3 protein: ASSFAGGGNQPQH

J gene: TRBJ1-2
V gene: TRBV5-1
clone size: NA
CDR3 protein: ASSLFTGDGYT

J gene: TRBJ2-3
V gene: TRBV18
clone size: once
CDR3 protein: ASSSRTTDTQY

J gene: TRBJ1-6
V gene: TRBV19
clone size: NA
CDR3 protein: ASGGGIAYNSPLH

J gene: TRBJ1-1
V gene: TRBV30
clone size: NA
CDR3 protein: AWRSPGVGTEAF

J gene: TRBJ1-3
V gene: TRBV5-4
clone size: NA
CDR3 protein: ASSSGQTSGNTIY

J gene: TRBJ2-3
V gene: TRBV5-4
clone size: NA
CDR3 protein: ASSFRLAGLTDTQY

J gene: TRBJ2-1
V gene: TRBV5-4
clone size: NA
CDR3 protein: ASSLAVGGGQQDEQF

J gene: TRBJ1-2
V gene: TRBV5-6
clone size: NA
CDR3 protein: ASSLTRHSYGYT

J gene: TRBJ2-5
V gene: TRBV7-8
clone size: NA
CDR3 protein: ASSLLGRVLETQY

J gene: TRBJ2-2
V gene: TRBV9
clone size: few
CDR3 protein: ASSVAGQGLF

J gene: TRBJ1-2
V gene: TRBV15
clone size: NA
CDR3 protein: ATSREWSEGNHYT

J gene: TRBJ1-6
V gene: TRBV19
clone size: NA
CDR3 protein: ASSISGGLRSYSPLH

J gene: TRBJ2-1
V gene: TRBV6-5
clone size: few
CDR3 protein: ASSYSGPTVF

J gene: TRBJ1-2
V gene: TRBV5-8
clone size: few
CDR3 protein: ASSIRILYGYT

J gene: TRBJ2-1
V gene: TRBV5-1
clone size: NA
CDR3 protein: ASSLGTTSGGYNEQF

J gene: TRBJ2-3
V gene: TRBV29-1
clone size: NA
CDR3 protein: SAAVRDFKTQY

J gene: TRBJ1-1
V gene: TRBV5-4
clone size: NA
CDR3 protein: ACTGSNTEAF

J gene: TRBJ1-1
V gene: TRBV5-1
clone size: NA
CDR3 protein: ASRLFGVNTEAF

J gene: TRBJ1-3
V gene: TRBV7-9
clone size: NA
CDR3 protein: ASRDIGVWGNTIY

J gene: TRBJ2-7
V gene: TRBV10-2
clone size: NA
CDR3 protein: ASSAGWTGTSGGNLYEQY

J gene: TRBJ2-5
V gene: TRBV7-3
clone size: NA
CDR3 protein: ASSLGGGQETQY

J gene: TRBJ1-5
V gene: TRBV18
clone size: NA
CDR3 protein: ASSPTYKNQPQH

J gene: TRBJ2-3
V gene: TRBV7-3
clone size: NA
CDR3 protein: ASSLSGGRADTQY

J gene: TRBJ2-3
V gene: TRBV28
clone size: NA
CDR3 protein: ASRRGQGAVRATDTQY

J gene: TRBJ2-2
V gene: TRBV6-1
clone size: NA
CDR3 protein: ASRLTGDRTGELF

J gene: TRBJ1-2
V gene: TRBV2
clone size: once
CDR3 protein: ASRADRGKGYGYT

J gene: TRBJ1-3
V gene: TRBV6-6
clone size: NA
CDR3 protein: ASSPTGSGNTIY

J gene: TRBJ2-7
V gene: TRBV2
clone size: NA
CDR3 protein: AGSGGTGRIGQY

J gene: TRBJ1-1
V gene: TRBV28
clone size: NA
CDR3 protein: ASSLGYTEAF

J gene: TRBJ2-2
V gene: TRBV5-1
clone size: NA
CDR3 protein: ASSLVVDAGELF

J gene: TRBJ2-5
V gene: TRBV2
clone size: NA
CDR3 protein: ASSDGDRERYQETQY

J gene: TRBJ1-1
V gene: TRBV6-1
clone size: NA
CDR3 protein: ASSRQMNTEAF

J gene: TRBJ2-7
V gene: TRBV20-1
clone size: NA
CDR3 protein: SAGVREQY

J gene: TRBJ2-1
V gene: TRBV18
clone size: NA
CDR3 protein: ASSPPVAYNEQF

J gene: TRBJ2-7
V gene: TRBV2
clone size: NA
CDR3 protein: ASGGTGGAYEQY